Listed below are T cell receptor beta chains from one sample, sequenced in a study of beta chain features in type 1 diabetes. Some clones are missing from TCRdb's copy, which holds only in-frame ones; the method was immunoSEQ multiplex PCR. The data hold around 400,000 clones, with over 13% observed a single time. The sample consisted of naive CD4+ T cells from blood. All receptors come from a woman aged 18 to 35 in good health. Each CDR3 is given with its conserved first and last residue. The D gene is left open where the match is weak. The size entry is marked missing in some rows and otherwise reads once, few, many or a size class.

d_call	v_call	j_call	clone_size	cdr3_nt	cdr3_aa
.	TRBV2	TRBJ1-1	.	TGTGCCAGCAGTGTGGGAGGATGGACTGAAGCTTTCTTT	CASSVGGWTEAFF
TRBD2	TRBV7-8	TRBJ2-7	.	TGTGCCAGCAGCTTAGTGCGGACTAGCGTTTCCGAGCAGTACTTC	CASSLVRTSVSEQYF
TRBD2	TRBV19	TRBJ2-1	.	TGTGCCAGTAGTATAGGCGCGACTAGCGCCTACAATGAGCAGTTCTTC	CASSIGATSAYNEQFF
.	TRBV4-3	TRBJ2-3	few	TGCGCCAGCAGCCAAGATCCGGGAGCTACGCAGTATTTT	CASSQDPGATQYF
.	TRBV14	TRBJ2-5	.	TGTGCCAGCAGCCAAGATCAGGGCACCAGGGAGACCCAGTACTTC	CASSQDQGTRETQYF
TRBD1	TRBV5-5	TRBJ2-7	few	TGTGCCAGCTCGGACAGGGTCTACGAGCAGTACTTC	CASSDRVYEQYF
.	TRBV11-1	TRBJ2-7	.	TGTGCCAGCAGCCGGGGGTTCTCCTACGAGCAGTACTTC	CASSRGFSYEQYF
.	TRBV7-2	TRBJ1-2	few	TGTGCCAGCAGCTTACAGAAACAGAACTATGGCTACACCTTC	CASSLQKQNYGYTF
.	TRBV15	TRBJ2-7	few	TGTGCCACCAGCAGAGTGTTCGGTAGCTCCTACGAGCAGTACTTC	CATSRVFGSSYEQYF
TRBD1	TRBV25-1	TRBJ1-2	few	TGTGCCAGCAGCGACCAGGACAGGGGATATGGCTACACCTTC	CASSDQDRGYGYTF
.	TRBV23-1	TRBJ2-1	few	TGCGCCAGCAGTCAAACCCCAGGGATTACTAACAATGAGCAGTTCTTC	CASSQTPGITNNEQFF
.	TRBV5-4	TRBJ2-6	few	TGTGCCAGCAGCTTGGGGTCGCGTCAGGGAGGGGCCAACGTCCTGACTTTC	CASSLGSRQGGANVLTF
.	TRBV18	TRBJ2-3	few	TGTGCCAGCTCACGGTTAGCGGAGCCGAGCACAGATACGCAGTATTTT	CASSRLAEPSTDTQYF
.	TRBV28	TRBJ2-5	few	TGTGCCAGCAGAAGGCGGGAGACCCAGTACTTC	CASRRRETQYF
.	TRBV29-1	TRBJ2-1	.	TGCAGCGTTGAAGGTCTGGGGGCGGGTGAAAAGAGCTCCTACAATGAGCAGTTCTTC	CSVEGLGAGEKSSYNEQFF
TRBD2	TRBV5-1	TRBJ2-3	.	TGCGCCAGCAGCCTTGGGACTAGCGGGGGCACAGATACGCAGTATTTT	CASSLGTSGGTDTQYF
.	TRBV7-2	TRBJ2-1	.	TGTGCCAGCAGCCTAGCAAACCCTAGGGGGAATGAGCAGTTCTTC	CASSLANPRGNEQFF
.	TRBV28	TRBJ2-3	.	TGTGCCAGCAGTCGGATTTGGAGGGCCGGGAGCACAGATACGCAGTATTTT	CASSRIWRAGSTDTQYF
.	TRBV29-1	TRBJ2-5	.	TGCAGCGGAGGTGGACAAGAGACCCAGTACTTC	CSGGGQETQYF